These 9 T cell receptor beta chains were all obtained from the same sample, sequenced in a study of graft-versus-host responses after intestinal transplantation. These TCRs' antigens remain unknown. Here immunoSEQ multiplex PCR was the method, and the copy in TCRdb shows in-frame clones only, minus some. This repertoire shows 39,000 or so clones, over 85% found once; its top ten account for approximately 20%. The sequencing used unstimulated CD8+ T cells sorted from spleen or lymph node cells, collected before transplant. These receptors were obtained from a human donor who was the organ donor for an intestinal transplant.

The genes are TRBV7-8 and TRBJ2-1; D not resolved. The CDR3 loop spans 16 amino acids. Trimming left V 5 bases short and J 6 bases short, with 20 bases between. Germline CDR1 and CDR2: SGHVS and FQNEAQ. The CDR3 DNA follows: TGTGCCAGCAGCGCCGGACGCGCTCCAGGCCCCAATGAGCAGTTCTTC. Encoded protein: CASSAGRAPGPNEQFF.

The chain uses TRBV4-3 and TRBJ2-7, with 8 bases lining up with TRBD1. The CDR3 has 15 amino acids. From germline, CDR1 is LGHNA and CDR2 YSLEER. Trimming removed 4 bases from V and 0 bases from J; junction bases left unmatched: 5. The CDR3 DNA reads as TGCGCCAGCAGCCCGCACGGGACAGGCTCCTACGAGCAGTACTTC. The encoded protein is CASSPHGTGSYEQYF.

V gene TRBV4-2 combines with J gene TRBJ2-2; 9 bases are a match to TRBD2. After removal of 1 base from V and 6 bases from J, the junction contained 3 bases not matched to a gene. Per germline, CDR1 LGHNA and CDR2 YNFKEQ. The CDR3 consists of 15 residues. The CDR3 DNA reads TGTGCCAGCAGCCAAGTCGGCGGGAGGGCCGGGGAGCTGTTTTTT. This gives the protein CASSQVGGRAGELFF.

This clone was counted a single time. The chain joins TRBV5-4 to TRBJ2-1, with a tentative D call TRBD2 (6 bases). The ends were cut back, 4 bases at V and 7 bases at J, with 9 bases in the middle. The CDR3 totals 12 residues. Germline-derived CDR1 and CDR2 are SGHNT and YYREEE (reference sequence). CDR3 sequence reads: CASSGDWNEQFF. As DNA, the CDR3 is TGTGCCAGCAGCGGGGACTGGAATGAGCAGTTCTTC.

This sequence joins TRBV9 and TRBJ2-7, with D maybe TRBD1 (5 bases). This CDR3 region has 13 residues. Trimming left V 3 bases short and J 2 bases short, with 9 bases between. The germline CDR1 and CDR2 sequences are SGDLS and YYNGEE. CDR3 DNA sequence: TGTGCCAGCAGCGGGGGCCCGACCTACGAGCAGTACTTC. This sequence encodes CASSGGPTYEQYF.

This chain joins TRBV6-4 and TRBJ2-5; 10 bases line up with TRBD2. J was trimmed by 1 base and V by 6 bases; bases with no gene match: 5. The V gene's germline CDR1 is MRHNA and CDR2 SNTAGT. The CDR3 has 15 residues. The chain's CDR3 is CASSVTSGVQETQYF. The CDR3 DNA is TGTGCCAGCAGCGTCACTAGCGGGGTCCAAGAGACCCAGTACTTC.

This chain uses TRBV27 with TRBJ2-7; D gene uncertain. Germline V gives CDR1 MNHEY, CDR2 SMNVEV (reference sequence). The ends were cut back, 5 bases at V and 3 bases at J, with 11 bases in the middle. This CDR3 comprises 13 residues. The CDR3 spells CASSAKIYYEQYF. The CDR3 nucleotides are TGTGCCAGCAGTGCCAAGATTTACTACGAGCAGTACTTC.

V is TRBV29-1 and J is TRBJ2-3, with D uncertain. V was pared by 1 base and J by 4 bases, with 9 bases between. CDR1 SQVTM and CDR2 ANQGSEA come from the germline V gene. There are 13 residues in the CDR3. The CDR3: CSVEGTYADTQYF. The CDR3 DNA follows: TGCAGCGTTGAAGGGACGTACGCAGATACGCAGTATTTT.

V is TRBV28 and J is TRBJ1-3; D gene unclear. Trimming removed 10 bases from V and 0 bases from J, with 19 bases in between. The CDR3 sequence is 16 residues long. Per germline, CDR1 MDHEN and CDR2 SYDVKM. CDR3 sequence: CATDPENGYSGNTIYF. CDR3 sequence (DNA): TGTGCCACTGACCCCGAAAACGGTTACTCTGGAAACACCATATATTTT. Complete variable domain (other parts from reference TRBV28 and TRBJ1-3): DVKVTQSSRYLVKRTGEKVFLECVQDMDHENMFWYRQDPGLGLRLIYFSYDVKMKEKGDIPEGYSVSREKKERFSLILESASTNQTSMYLCATDPENGYSGNTIYFGEGSWLTVV.